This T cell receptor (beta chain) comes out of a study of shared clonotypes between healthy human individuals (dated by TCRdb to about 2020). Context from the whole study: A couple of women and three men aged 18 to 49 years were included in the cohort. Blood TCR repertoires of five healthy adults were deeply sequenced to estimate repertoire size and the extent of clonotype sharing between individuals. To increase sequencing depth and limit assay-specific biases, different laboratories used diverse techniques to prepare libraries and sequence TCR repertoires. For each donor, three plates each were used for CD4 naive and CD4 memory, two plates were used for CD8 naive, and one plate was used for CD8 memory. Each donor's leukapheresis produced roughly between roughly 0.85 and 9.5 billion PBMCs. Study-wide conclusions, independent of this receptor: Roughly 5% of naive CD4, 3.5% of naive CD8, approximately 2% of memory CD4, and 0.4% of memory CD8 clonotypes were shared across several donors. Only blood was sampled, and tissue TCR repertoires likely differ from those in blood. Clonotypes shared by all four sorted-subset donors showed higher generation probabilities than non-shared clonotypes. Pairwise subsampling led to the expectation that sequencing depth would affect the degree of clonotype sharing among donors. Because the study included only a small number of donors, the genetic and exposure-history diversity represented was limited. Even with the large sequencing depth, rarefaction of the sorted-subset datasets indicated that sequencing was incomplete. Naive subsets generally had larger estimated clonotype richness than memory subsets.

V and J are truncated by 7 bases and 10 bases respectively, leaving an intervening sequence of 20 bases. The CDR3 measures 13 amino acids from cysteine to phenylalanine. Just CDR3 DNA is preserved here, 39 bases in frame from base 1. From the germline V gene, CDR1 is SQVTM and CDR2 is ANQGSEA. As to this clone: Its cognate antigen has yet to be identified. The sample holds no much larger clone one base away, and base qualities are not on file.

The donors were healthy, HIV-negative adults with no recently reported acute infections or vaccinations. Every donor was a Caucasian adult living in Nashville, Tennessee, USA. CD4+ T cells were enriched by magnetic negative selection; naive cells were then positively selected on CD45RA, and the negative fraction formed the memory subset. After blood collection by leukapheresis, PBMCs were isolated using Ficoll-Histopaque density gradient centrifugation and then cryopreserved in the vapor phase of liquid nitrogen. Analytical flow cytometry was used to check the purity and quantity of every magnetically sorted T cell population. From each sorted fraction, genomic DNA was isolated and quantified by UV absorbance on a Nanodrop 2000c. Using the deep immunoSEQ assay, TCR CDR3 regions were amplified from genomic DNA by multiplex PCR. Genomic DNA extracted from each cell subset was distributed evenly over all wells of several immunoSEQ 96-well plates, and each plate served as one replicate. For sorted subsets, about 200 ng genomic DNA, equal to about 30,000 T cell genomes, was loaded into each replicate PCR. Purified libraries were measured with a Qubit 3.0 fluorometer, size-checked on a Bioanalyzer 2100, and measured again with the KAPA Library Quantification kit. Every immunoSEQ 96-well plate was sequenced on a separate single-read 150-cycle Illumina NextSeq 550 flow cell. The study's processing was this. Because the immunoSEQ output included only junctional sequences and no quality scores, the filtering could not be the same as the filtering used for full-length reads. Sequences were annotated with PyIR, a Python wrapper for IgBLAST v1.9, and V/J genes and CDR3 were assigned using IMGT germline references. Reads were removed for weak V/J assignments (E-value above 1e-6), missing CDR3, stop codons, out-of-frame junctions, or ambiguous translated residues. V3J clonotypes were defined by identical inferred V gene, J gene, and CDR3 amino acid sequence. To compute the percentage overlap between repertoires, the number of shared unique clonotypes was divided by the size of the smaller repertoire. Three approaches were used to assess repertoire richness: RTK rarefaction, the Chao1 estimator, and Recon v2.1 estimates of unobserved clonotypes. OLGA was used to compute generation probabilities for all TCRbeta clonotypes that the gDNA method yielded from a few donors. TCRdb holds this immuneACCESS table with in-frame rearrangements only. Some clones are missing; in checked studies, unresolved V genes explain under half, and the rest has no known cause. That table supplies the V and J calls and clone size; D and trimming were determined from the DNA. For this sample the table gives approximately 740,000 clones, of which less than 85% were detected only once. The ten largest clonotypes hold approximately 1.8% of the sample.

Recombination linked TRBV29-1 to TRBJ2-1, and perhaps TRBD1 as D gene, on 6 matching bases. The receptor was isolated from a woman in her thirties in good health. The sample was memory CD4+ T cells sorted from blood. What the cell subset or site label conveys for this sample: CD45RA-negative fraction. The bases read TGCAGCGGCGTACAGGGTAGAGGTGGGGAGCAGTTCTTC. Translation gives CSGVQGRGGEQFF.